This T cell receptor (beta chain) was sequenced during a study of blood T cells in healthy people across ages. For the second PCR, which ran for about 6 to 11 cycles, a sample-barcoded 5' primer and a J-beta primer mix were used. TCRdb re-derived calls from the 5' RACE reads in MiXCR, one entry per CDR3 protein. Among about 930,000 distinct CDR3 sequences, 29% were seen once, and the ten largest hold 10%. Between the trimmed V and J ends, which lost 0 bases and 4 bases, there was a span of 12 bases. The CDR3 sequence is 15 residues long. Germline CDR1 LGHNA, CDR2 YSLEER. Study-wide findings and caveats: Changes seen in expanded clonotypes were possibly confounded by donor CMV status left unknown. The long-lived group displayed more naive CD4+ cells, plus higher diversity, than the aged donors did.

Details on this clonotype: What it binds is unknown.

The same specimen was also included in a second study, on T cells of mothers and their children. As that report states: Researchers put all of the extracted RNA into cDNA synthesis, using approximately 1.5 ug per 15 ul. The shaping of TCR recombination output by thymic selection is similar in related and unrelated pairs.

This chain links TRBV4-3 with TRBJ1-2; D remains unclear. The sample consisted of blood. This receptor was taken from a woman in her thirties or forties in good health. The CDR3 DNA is TGCGCCAGCAGCCAAGATCGGCTGAGGCCCTATGGCTACACCTTC. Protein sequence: CASSQDRLRPYGYTF.